Listed below are T cell receptor beta chains from one sample, sequenced in a study of blood T cell repertoires in COVID-19. The protocol was immunoSEQ multiplex PCR, while the TCRdb copy is restricted to in-frame clones and leaves out a portion. The sample records approximately 290,000 clones, roughly 80% being singletons. Sequences were obtained from peripheral blood. Source of these receptors: a person aged 70 to 85 with COVID-19, enrolled during active disease. Each CDR3 is given with its conserved first and last residue. The order of the fields is J gene, V gene, D gene, clone size, CDR3 protein, CDR3 DNA. A D gene is named only where the DNA matches it firmly. Some rows mark clone size as missing; the rest say once, few, many or name a class of expanded clone.

>TRBJ1-5|TRBV9|-|-
CASSVGGGNQPQHF
TGTGCCAGCAGCGTAGGTGGGGGGAATCAGCCCCAGCATTTT
>TRBJ1-2|TRBV29-1|TRBD1|-
CSVTRTGNYGYTF
TGCAGCGTTACGAGGACAGGGAACTATGGCTACACCTTC
>TRBJ2-2|TRBV6-5|-|-
CASSLTVTTGELFF
TGTGCCAGCTCCCTGACAGTCACGACCGGGGAGCTGTTTTTT
>TRBJ2-2|TRBV7-2|-|-
CASSLLGGAGTGELFF
TGTGCCAGCAGCTTGCTTGGGGGGGCGGGCACCGGGGAGCTGTTTTTT
>TRBJ1-2|TRBV28|-|few
CASTRQTANYGYTF
TGTGCCAGCACTCGACAGACAGCTAACTATGGCTACACCTTC
>TRBJ2-2|TRBV18|TRBD1|-
CASRSQGANTGELFF
TGTGCCAGCCGTTCACAGGGGGCCAACACCGGGGAGCTGTTTTTT
>TRBJ1-2|TRBV10-3|-|-
CAISVGANYGYTF
TGTGCCATCAGTGTGGGGGCCAACTATGGCTACACCTTC
>TRBJ1-1|TRBV7-9|-|once
CASSRGNTEAFF
TGTGCCAGCAGTCGGGGGAACACTGAAGCTTTCTTT
>TRBJ2-6|TRBV7-3|-|-
CASSQNPGAGANVLTF
TGTGCCAGCAGCCAAAACCCCGGGGCTGGGGCCAACGTCCTGACTTTC
>TRBJ2-1|TRBV4-3|-|-
CASSQGIGRTHGEQFF
TGCGCCAGCAGCCAAGGAATCGGGAGAACCCACGGTGAGCAGTTCTTC
>TRBJ2-6|TRBV19|-|once
CASATQGGIPGQAPISGANVLTF
TGTGCCAGCGCAACCCAGGGAGGGATACCGGGACAGGCGCCAATTTCTGGGGCCAACGTCCTGACTTTC